One sample yielded the 16 T cell receptor beta chains listed below, sequenced in a study of T cells in Graves' hyperthyroidism and ophthalmopathy. The investigators amplified TCR beta CDR3 regions from RNA transcripts. HTBI primers were used for first-round RT-PCR of the TCR CDR3. MiXCR, run by TCRdb on the multiplex PCR reads, gives a single entry per CDR3 protein. Among approximately 870,000 distinct CDR3 sequences, 35% to 45% were seen once, and the ten largest hold 8.9%. The sequencing input was blood. All receptors come from a man aged 18 to 29 with Graves' hyperthyroidism.

This chain uses TRBV14 with TRBJ2-5; D uncertain. Deletions cut 8 bases from V and 1 base from J, with 14 bases between. Looked up from germline, CDR1 is SGHDN and CDR2 is FVKESK. The CDR3 loop spans 14 amino acids. CDR3 protein: CASSSTPGQETQYF. DNA for the CDR3: TGTGCCAGCTCATCAACTCCCGGCCAAGAGACCCAGTACTTC.

Many counts were recorded for this clonotype. The chain carries TRBV29-1 and TRBJ1-2; no clear D. CDR1 SQVTM and CDR2 ANQGSEA come from the germline V gene. V gave up 7 bases and J gave up 3 bases, with 15 bases separating them. The CDR3 runs to 13 residues. CDR3 amino acids: CSAFAGQDYGYTF. The CDR3 bases are TGCAGCGCGTTTGCGGGTCAGGACTATGGCTACACCTTC.

The chain recombines TRBV19 with TRBJ1-5, with D maybe TRBD1 (6 bases). The ends were cut back, 9 bases at V and 4 bases at J, with 19 bases in the middle. This CDR3 has 15 amino acids. Germline CDR1 LNHDA, CDR2 SQIVND (reference sequence). The CDR3 sequence: CASSWFGQSNQPQHF. CDR3 DNA sequence: TGTGCCAGCAGTTGGTTCGGACAGTCTAATCAGCCCCAGCATTTT.

The chain joins TRBV7-9 to TRBJ1-1; tentatively, D is TRBD1 (6 bases). Per germline, CDR1 SEHNR and CDR2 FQNEAQ (reference sequence). V dropped 3 bases and J dropped 4 bases, with 15 bases sitting between them. CDR3 length: 15 amino acids. CDR3 nucleotide sequence: TGTGCCAGCAGCTTGGGGGGGCAGGGGAGCACTGAAGCTTTCTTT. This codes for CASSLGGQGSTEAFF.

The table lists this clonotype with many counts. This chain links TRBV7-9 with TRBJ2-2, with D hard to call. This CDR3 is 13 amino acids long. Germline CDR1 is SEHNR and CDR2 is FQNEAQ (reference sequence). V shed 2 bases and J shed 6 bases, with 7 bases lying between them. The CDR3 loop reads CASSLQHAGELFF. CDR3 nucleotides: TGTGCCAGCAGCTTACAACACGCCGGGGAGCTGTTTTTT.

The V and J genes are TRBV29-1 and TRBJ2-1; no definite D call. The length of the CDR3 is 15 residues. Germline V CDR1 and CDR2: SQVTM, ANQGSEA. V gave up 2 bases and J gave up 9 bases, with 20 bases separating them. The CDR3 bases are TGCAGCGTTGAAAGAGACCTTCTTCGCTTGGGTGAGCAGTTCTTC. Protein product: CSVERDLLRLGEQFF.

This clonotype was observed a few times. This sequence joins TRBV2 and TRBJ2-5; maybe TRBD2 (6 bases). The V gene's germline CDR1 is SNHLY and CDR2 FYNNEI. This CDR3 is 17 amino acids long. The V and J ends lost 1 base and 2 bases respectively, with 17 bases between them. The CDR3 region is CASSEGVGGFVQETQYF. The CDR3 DNA reads TGTGCCAGCAGTGAAGGTGTCGGGGGATTTGTGCAAGAGACCCAGTACTTC. The whole variable domain, remainder taken from reference TRBV2 and TRBJ2-5, is EPEVTQTPSHQVTQMGQEVILRCVPISNHLYFYWYRQILGQKVEFLVSFYNNEISEKSEIFDDQFSVERPDGSNFTLKIRSTKLEDSAMYFCASSEGVGGFVQETQYFGPGTRLLVL.

The chain is built from TRBV25-1 and TRBJ2-6; D gene ambiguous. The germline V and J ends were trimmed by 5 bases and 0 bases, with 8 bases remaining between them. The germline V gene encodes CDR1 MGHDK and CDR2 SYGVNS. The CDR3 has 15 residues. The CDR3 spells CASSPKRSGANVLTF. The CDR3 DNA reads TGTGCCAGCAGTCCAAAACGCTCTGGGGCCAACGTCCTGACTTTC.

The gene calls are TRBV7-9 and TRBJ2-7; D unclear. This CDR3 is built from 14 residues. V was pared by 5 bases and J by 0 bases, with 11 bases between. Germline V gene data show CDR1 as SEHNR and CDR2 as FQNEAQ (reference sequence). CDR3 DNA sequence: TGTGCCAGCAGCCCGCCGACGGCCTCCTACGAGCAGTACTTC. Protein sequence: CASSPPTASYEQYF.

This clonotype was observed a handful of times. The V gene is TRBV20-1, the J gene TRBJ2-2, with no clear D. Looked up from germline, CDR1 is DFQATT and CDR2 is SNEGSKA (reference sequence). The V and J ends lost 2 bases and 4 bases respectively, with 8 bases between them. The CDR3 covers 13 residues. CDR3 protein: CSARTGTTGELFF. As DNA, the CDR3 is TGCAGTGCTAGAACTGGCACCACCGGGGAGCTGTTTTTT.

The sample holds many counts of this clonotype. This chain joins TRBV7-9 and TRBJ2-2; D might be TRBD2 (5 bases). Germline V gene lookup returns CDR1 SEHNR and CDR2 FQNEAQ (reference sequence). Trimming cost V 9 bases and J 4 bases, with 9 bases left between them. The CDR3 consists of 12 residues. The CDR3 loop reads CARDLPTGELFF. The CDR3 DNA follows: TGTGCCAGGGACTTGCCCACCGGGGAGCTGTTTTTT.

This clonotype was seen at least ten times. The chain couples TRBV11-1 to TRBJ1-2, with D tentatively TRBD1 (5 bases). Germline loops: CDR1 SGHAT, CDR2 FQDESV (reference sequence). The CDR3 is made up of 13 amino acids. Trimming removed 5 bases at V and 4 bases at J, with 11 bases between. The CDR3 bases are TGTGCCAGCAGCCCCCGGGACGGCTATGGCTACACCTTC. Its translation: CASSPRDGYGYTF.

V usage is TRBV2 and J usage is TRBJ2-5, with 9 bases matching TRBD1. The DNA matches TRBJ2-1 better at its end, which makes the J call doubtful. From germline, CDR1 is SNHLY and CDR2 FYNNEI. This CDR3 has 14 amino acids. CDR3 region: CASSGLPQGAEQFF. CDR3 nucleotides: TGTGCCAGCAGTGGGCTCCCACAGGGGGCCGAGCAGTTCTTC.

Ten or more counts support this clonotype. The genes are TRBV29-1 and TRBJ1-1; TRBD1 is a possible D gene (5 bases). Germline-derived CDR1 and CDR2 are SQVTM and ANQGSEA. This CDR3 has 14 amino acids. V lost 4 bases and J 2 bases, leaving 14 bases between the germline ends. The CDR3 DNA is TGCAGCGTTGGGGGTGCAGGGAGAAACACTGAAGCTTTCTTT. This codes for CSVGGAGRNTEAFF. The whole variable domain, filled in from reference TRBV29-1 and TRBJ1-1, reads SAVISQKPSRDICQRGTSLTIQCQVDSQVTMMFWYRQQPGQSLTLIATANQGSEATYESGFVIDKFPISRPNLTFSTLTVSNMSPEDSSIYLCSVGGAGRNTEAFFGQGTRLTVV.

V gene TRBV7-8 combines with J gene TRBJ2-7; the D gene is possibly TRBD2 (6 bases). Trimming stripped 5 bases from V and 3 bases from J, with 17 bases between. CDR3 size: 15 residues. Germline lookup yields CDR1 SGHVS and CDR2 FQNEAQ. CDR3 nucleotide sequence: TGTGCCAGCAGCCCATCGGGGGAATTAAACTACGAGCAGTACTTC. It translates to CASSPSGELNYEQYF.

The V and J genes are TRBV12-3 or TRBV12-4 and TRBJ2-5; 9 bases align to TRBD2. V was clipped by 5 bases and J by 4 bases; unmatched bases: 11. This CDR3 spans 16 amino acids. The CDR3 spells CASSPWKREDGETQYF. CDR3 coding DNA: TGTGCCAGCAGTCCTTGGAAGCGGGAGGATGGAGAGACCCAGTACTTC.